Included here is one T cell receptor beta chain sequence, with context. The specificity of this receptor is unknown. Base qualities are missing; no much larger clone stands one base away. The data stem from a study of control samples from healthy donors and cancer patients (dated by TCRdb to about 2020). Trimming accounts for 0 bases at V and 7 bases at J, while the number of junction bases matched to no gene is 3. Via the germline V gene, CDR1 is MNHEY and CDR2 SVGAGI. From the cysteine up to the phenylalanine, the CDR3 has a length of 15 residues. The kept DNA is CDR3 alone, 45 bases in frame from the first base. The protocol used for the library was the immunoSEQ multiplex PCR assay. In TCRdb, the immuneACCESS table is reduced to in-frame sequences with V and J assigned. These tables do not hold every clone; where another copy was compared, an unresolved V gene accounts for under half, and the others remain unexplained. The sample records tens of thousands of clones, 75% to 95% of which are singletons. The ten largest clones represent about a sixth of the sample.

Sequenced input: blood. In this chain, TRBV6-5 is recombined with TRBJ1-6, with TRBD1 identical over 7 junction bases. The TCR comes from a man younger than 40 in good health. The nucleotides read TGTGCCAGCAGTTACTCGACAGGGAAAAATTCACCCCTCCACTTT. This sequence encodes CASSYSTGKNSPLHF.